These 32 T cell receptor beta chains were all obtained from the same sample, sequenced in a study of blood T cell repertoires in COVID-19. The assay was immunoSEQ multiplex PCR, and TCRdb's table has in-frame clones only and misses some. Of about 180,000 clones listed, about 87% are singletons. Material: peripheral blood. The receptors shown here come from a woman in her seventies with COVID-19, enrolled during active disease.

The chain recombines TRBV4-2 with TRBJ2-3, with 10 bases fitting TRBD1. Germline V gene data show CDR1 as LGHNA and CDR2 as YNFKEQ. J was trimmed by 6 bases and V by 3 bases; bases with no gene match: 15. The CDR3 spans 18 residues. The chain's CDR3 is CASSQGIGGTGEGDTQYF. In DNA, the CDR3 is TGTGCCAGCAGCCAGGGCATTGGAGGGACAGGGGAGGGGGATACGCAGTATTTT.

V gene TRBV5-1 combines with J gene TRBJ1-3; D gene ambiguous. Germline V gene data show CDR1 as SGHRS and CDR2 as YFSETQ. There are 16 residues in the CDR3. Trimming left V 0 bases short and J 0 bases short, with 10 bases between. In DNA, the CDR3 is TGCGCCAGCAGCTTGGGCGGCGGGGTCTCTGGAAACACCATATATTTT. Translating gives CASSLGGGVSGNTIYF.

This clone was counted only a few times. The chain has TRBV29-1 and TRBJ2-7; 10 nucleotides match TRBD1. The junction had 6 bases not matched to a gene; V was cut back by 5 bases and J by 2 bases. Germline V gene data show CDR1 as SQVTM and CDR2 as ANQGSEA. CDR3 length equals 14 residues. DNA of the CDR3: TGCAGCGTTCTACCCGGGACAGGGGCCTACGAGCAGTACTTC. This gives the protein CSVLPGTGAYEQYF.

The chain couples TRBV28 to TRBJ1-5; 8 bases map to TRBD1. After removal of 2 bases from V and 2 bases from J, the junction contained 2 bases not matched to a gene. The germline gives CDR1 MDHEN, CDR2 SYDVKM. This CDR3 has 15 residues. The CDR3 DNA is TGTGCCAGCAGTTTACAGGGGGCTGGCAATCAGCCCCAGCATTTT. This gives the protein CASSLQGAGNQPQHF.

The genes are TRBV7-3 and TRBJ1-1; 8 nucleotides agree with TRBD1. The CDR3 length is 14 residues. Looked up from germline, CDR1 is SGHTA and CDR2 is FQGTGA. Losses at the gene ends were 4 bases for V and 7 bases for J; bases not matched to a gene: 8. This CDR3 is CASSSGQVRSEAFF. CDR3 coding DNA: TGTGCCAGCAGCTCGGGACAGGTTCGGAGTGAAGCTTTCTTT.

J is TRBJ1-1 and V is TRBV28; D possibly corresponds to TRBD1 (6 bases). The germline V and J ends were trimmed by 4 bases and 0 bases, with 9 bases remaining between them. Germline CDR1 MDHEN, CDR2 SYDVKM. The CDR3 totals 14 residues. The CDR3 DNA sequence: TGTGCCAGCAGTTCTGGGGGCATGAACACTGAAGCTTTCTTT. Its protein is CASSSGGMNTEAFF.

The chain has TRBV24-1 and TRBJ2-7, with 8 bases that match TRBD1. CDR3 size: 15 residues. The germline V gene has CDR1 KGHDR and CDR2 SFDVKD. V was pared by 5 bases and J by 1 base, with 6 bases of the junction left unmatched. The CDR3 sequence is CATSVGTGRSYEQYF. As DNA, the CDR3 is TGTGCCACCAGTGTAGGGACAGGACGATCCTACGAGCAGTACTTC.

The rearrangement joins TRBV6-6 to TRBJ1-2; 7 bases line up with TRBD1. Germline V CDR1 and CDR2: MNHNY, SVGAGI (reference sequence). V gave up 0 bases and J gave up 4 bases; unmatched junction bases: 8. The CDR3 has 16 residues. The CDR3 region is CASSYSTSGGPYGYTF. Here the CDR3 DNA reads TGTGCCAGCAGTTACTCGACGTCAGGGGGTCCCTATGGCTACACCTTC.

The rearrangement links TRBV9 to TRBJ1-6; 8 bases align to TRBD1. The CDR3 length is 15 residues. J was trimmed by 10 bases and V by 4 bases; bases with no gene match: 10. CDR1 and CDR2 (germline): SGDLS, YYNGEE. The CDR3 region is CASSLDREVGSPLHF. CDR3 sequence (DNA): TGTGCCAGCAGCTTGGACAGGGAGGTCGGATCACCCCTCCACTTT. Supplemented by reference TRBV9 and TRBJ1-6, the full variable domain reads DSGVTQTPKHLITATGQRVTLRCSPRSGDLSVYWYQQSLDQGLQFLIQYYNGEERAKGNILERFSAQQFPDLHSELNLSSLELGDSALYFCASSLDREVGSPLHFGNGTRLTVT.

This chain links TRBV28 with TRBJ1-5; 9 bases are shared with TRBD1. The V gene end was trimmed by 7 bases and the J gene end by 6 bases; junction bases not matched to a gene: 10. CDR1 is MDHEN, CDR2 SYDVKM, per germline. There are 15 residues in the CDR3. As DNA, the CDR3 is TGTGCCAGCATTTCAACAGGGGGCGTTCCTCAGCCCCAGCATTTT. Translating gives CASISTGGVPQPQHF.

A single count supports this clone. The chain recombines TRBV27 with TRBJ1-1, with TRBD1 matching over 11 bases. CDR3 size: 15 residues. Losses at the gene ends were 6 bases for V and 0 bases for J; bases not matched to a gene: 3. Germline CDR1 reads MNHEY; CDR2 reads SMNVEV (reference sequence). CDR3 in DNA: TGTGCCAGCAGATGGACAGGGGGCCTGAACACTGAAGCTTTCTTT. Protein product: CASRWTGGLNTEAFF.

The rearrangement uses TRBV7-3 and TRBJ2-7; 11 positions match TRBD2. This CDR3 is 15 amino acids long. V lost 1 base, J lost 4 bases, and 3 bases stayed unmatched. Germline V lookup: CDR1 SGHTA, CDR2 FQGTGA. The DNA for the CDR3 is TGTGCCAGCAGCTTAATGGGGACTAGCGGTTACGAGCAGTACTTC. Protein sequence: CASSLMGTSGYEQYF.

A few counts support this clone. In DNA form, the CDR3 reads TGCAGCGCTGATAGAGGCACTGAAGCTTTCTTT. Translating it yields CSADRGTEAFF. The V gene is TRBV29-1, the J gene TRBJ1-1, with D hard to call. This CDR3 has 11 residues. The ends were cut back, 7 bases at V and 4 bases at J, with 10 bases in the middle. Germline V CDR1 and CDR2: SQVTM, ANQGSEA.

The chain uses TRBV2 and TRBJ2-5, with 10 nucleotides matching TRBD2. The germline CDR1 and CDR2 sequences are SNHLY and FYNNEI. There are 14 residues in the CDR3. V was pared by 5 bases and J by 4 bases, with 4 bases of the junction left unmatched. The CDR3 protein is CASSSGRAVETQYF. The CDR3 DNA sequence: TGTGCCAGCAGTAGCGGGAGGGCCGTAGAGACCCAGTACTTC.

Turning to this clone: The sample has other DNA sequences that encode this CDR3 too. The CDR3 spells CASSLAGTSGQETQYF. CDR3 nucleotide sequence: TGCGCCAGCAGCTTGGCCGGGACTAGCGGCCAAGAGACCCAGTACTTC. This sequence joins TRBV5-1 and TRBJ2-5; 11 bases match TRBD2. Germline V gene data show CDR1 as SGHRS and CDR2 as YFSETQ. CDR3 size: 16 residues. Germline trimming cut 0 bases from V and 1 base from J; bases unmatched to any gene: 2.

The chain recombines TRBV2 with TRBJ2-7; D gene unclear. In germline, CDR1 is SNHLY, CDR2 FYNNEI. The germline V and J ends were trimmed by 4 bases and 0 bases, with 10 bases remaining between them. The CDR3 is 14 amino acids. The CDR3: CASSVQRSSYEQYF. The CDR3 DNA reads as TGTGCCAGCAGTGTACAGAGAAGCTCCTACGAGCAGTACTTC.

The chain combines TRBV5-5 with TRBJ1-2; 8 bases are a match to TRBD1. Per the germline V gene, CDR1 is SGHKS and CDR2 is YYEKEE (reference sequence). V lost 2 bases, J lost 8 bases, and 17 bases stayed unmatched. The length of the CDR3 is 17 residues. CDR3: CASSFAAGPQGARGYTF. DNA of the CDR3: TGTGCCAGCAGCTTCGCGGCCGGTCCTCAGGGGGCGCGGGGCTACACCTTC.

The chain is built from TRBV9 and TRBJ1-2; a weak D match, TRBD1 (5 bases). The CDR3 has 14 residues. Trimming removed 6 bases at V and 6 bases at J, with 18 bases between. Germline CDR1 SGDLS, CDR2 YYNGEE. As DNA, the CDR3 is TGTGCCAGCACGGCGGGGCGAGGCCTAAATGGCTACACCTTC. Amino acids: CASTAGRGLNGYTF. The full variable domain, with the rest looked up from reference TRBV9 and TRBJ1-2, is DSGVTQTPKHLITATGQRVTLRCSPRSGDLSVYWYQQSLDQGLQFLIQYYNGEERAKGNILERFSAQQFPDLHSELNLSSLELGDSALYFCASTAGRGLNGYTFGSGTRLTVV.

V usage is TRBV11-2 and J usage is TRBJ1-6; 10 nucleotides line up with TRBD1. After removal of 7 bases from V and 14 bases from J, the junction contained 11 bases not matched to a gene. This CDR3 is 14 amino acids long. Germline V gene data show CDR1 as SGHAT and CDR2 as FQNNGV. CDR3 protein: CASKPAGTGESLHF. The DNA for the CDR3 is TGTGCCAGCAAGCCCGCGGGGACAGGGGAGTCCCTCCACTTT.

This clone occurred many times. This chain uses TRBV4-1 with TRBJ1-5; 10 bases align to TRBD1. Germline values: CDR1 MGHRA, CDR2 YSYEKL. V dropped 1 base and J dropped 11; count of bases not matched to a gene: 8. The length of the CDR3 is 15 residues. CDR3 in amino acids: CASSQGGTGVKAQHF. The DNA of the CDR3 is TGCGCCAGCAGCCAAGGCGGGACAGGGGTTAAGGCCCAGCATTTT.

The chain links TRBV19 to TRBJ2-6, with TRBD2 as a possible D gene (6 bases). The CDR3 runs to 15 residues. Trimming cost V 8 bases and J 2 bases, with 13 bases left between them. CDR1 and CDR2 (germline): LNHDA, SQIVND (reference sequence). The CDR3 here is CASAFSGAGANVLTF. The CDR3 nucleotides are TGTGCCAGTGCCTTCTCGGGGGCTGGGGCCAACGTCCTGACTTTC. Using reference TRBV19 and TRBJ2-6 for the parts outside the CDR3, the full variable domain is DGGITQSPKYLFRKEGQNVTLSCEQNLNHDAMYWYRQDPGQGLRLIYYSQIVNDFQKGDIAEGYSVSREKKESFPLTVTSAQKNPTAFYLCASAFSGAGANVLTFGAGSRLTVL.

The DNA for the CDR3 is TGTGCCAGCAGCTCTCCGGGACAGGGAGTCCCTGAAGCTTTCTTT. Translated: CASSSPGQGVPEAFF. V and J are TRBV3-1 (or the pseudogene TRBV3-2) and TRBJ1-1; 9 bases map to TRBD1. This CDR3 region has 15 residues. Germline loops: CDR1 LGHDT, CDR2 YNNKEL (reference sequence). Germline trimming cut 5 bases from V and 6 bases from J; bases unmatched to any gene: 10.

This chain links TRBV28 with TRBJ1-2; possibly TRBD1 for D (5 bases). Looked up from germline, CDR1 is MDHEN and CDR2 is SYDVKM. Trimming stripped 3 bases from V and 6 bases from J, with 23 bases between. The CDR3 contains 17 residues. The CDR3 DNA is TGTGCCAGCAGTTTCTACTTCTCGGTCAGGGCGCAGGATGGCTACACCTTC. Translating gives CASSFYFSVRAQDGYTF.

V gene TRBV29-1 combines with J gene TRBJ2-1; 9 bases fit TRBD2. The CDR3 length is 14 residues. Germline V CDR1 and CDR2: SQVTM, ANQGSEA. V shed 5 bases, J shed 5 bases, and the junction held 7 bases outside the gene matches. Here the CDR3 reads CSVNAGGPNNEQFF. DNA of the CDR3: TGCAGCGTTAATGCGGGAGGGCCGAACAATGAGCAGTTCTTC.

The chain links TRBV2 to TRBJ2-3; a possible D gene is TRBD1 (5 bases). The length of the CDR3 is 13 residues. Germline values: CDR1 SNHLY, CDR2 FYNNEI. Trimming stripped 5 bases from V and 10 bases from J, with 16 bases between. This CDR3 is CASSRPGLGSQYF. For the CDR3, the DNA is TGTGCCAGCAGTCGCCCAGGGCTAGGATCGCAGTATTTT.

The chain uses TRBV6-5 and TRBJ1-4; 9 bases match TRBD1. Germline assignment: CDR1 MNHEY and CDR2 SVGAGI. V shed 6 bases and J 7 bases; nucleotides not matched to a gene: 6. This CDR3 has 14 residues. CDR3 sequence: CASRPQGAGEKLFF. The CDR3 DNA sequence: TGTGCCAGCAGGCCACAGGGGGCAGGTGAAAAACTGTTTTTT.

V gene TRBV6-5 combines with J gene TRBJ1-2; 7 nucleotides match TRBD1. V was clipped by 4 bases and J by 8 bases; unmatched bases: 4. Germline V gives CDR1 MNHEY, CDR2 SVGAGI. This CDR3 region has 12 residues. CDR3 region: CASSSRGSGYTF. The CDR3 nucleotides are TGTGCCAGCAGTTCCAGGGGGAGCGGCTACACCTTC.

The J gene is TRBJ2-7, the V gene TRBV30; TRBD1 matches at 11 bases. This CDR3 is built from 13 residues. J lost 4 bases, V lost 8 bases, and 7 bases had no gene match. CDR1 and CDR2 (germline): GTSNPN, SVGIG (reference sequence). CDR3 in DNA: TGTGCCGGGTGGACAGGGGGCGAGTACGAGCAGTACTTC. This encodes CAGWTGGEYEQYF.

CDR3 nucleotide sequence: TGTGCCAGCAGTCAGGGACAGAGCTCCTATAATTCACCCCTCCACTTT. Protein sequence: CASSQGQSSYNSPLHF. The gene calls are TRBV6-6 and TRBJ1-6; the match to TRBD1 covers 7 bases. From germline, CDR1 is MNHNY and CDR2 SVGAGI (reference sequence). This CDR3 region has 16 residues. The J segment lost 0 bases and the V segment lost 5 bases, leaving 4 bases of the junction unmatched.

This clone was recorded only once. This chain links TRBV29-1 with TRBJ1-2; 7 nucleotides match TRBD1. V lost 0 bases, J lost 2 bases, and 0 bases stayed unmatched. Germline V gene lookup returns CDR1 SQVTM and CDR2 ANQGSEA. The CDR3 is made up of 13 amino acids. Written as DNA, the CDR3 is TGCAGCGTTGAAGAGGACAGGAACTATGGCTACACCTTC. Translation: CSVEEDRNYGYTF.

This chain joins TRBV6-1 and TRBJ2-7, with D possibly being TRBD1 (5 bases). V was clipped by 2 bases and J by 6 bases, with 11 bases between them. Germline V CDR1 and CDR2: MNHNS, SASEGT. The CDR3 runs 13 residues. The CDR3 spells CASSEFSQGEQYF. In nucleotides, the CDR3 is TGTGCCAGCAGTGAATTTAGTCAGGGCGAGCAGTACTTC.

The J gene is TRBJ1-6, the V gene TRBV25-1, with TRBD1 matching 7 bases. With 1 base clipped from V and 7 bases from J, the junction kept 4 bases outside the gene matches. Germline CDR1 and CDR2: MGHDK and SYGVNS. The CDR3 totals 15 residues. CDR3 in amino acids: CASSESAQGNSPLHF. Written as DNA, the CDR3 is TGTGCCAGCAGTGAATCCGCACAGGGGAATTCACCCCTCCACTTT.